This T cell receptor beta chain was found in a study of regulatory T cells in long-lasting Graves disease. Germline values: CDR1 ENHRY, CDR2 SYGVKD. This CDR3 region has 14 residues. V dropped 3 bases and J dropped 2 bases, with 11 bases sitting between them. Investigators prepared the TCR beta libraries by applying iRepertoire HTBI primers and Arm-PCR of CDR3 regions. TCRdb analysed the multiplex PCR reads with MiXCR anew, one entry per CDR3 protein. Found here are roughly 500,000 distinct CDR3 sequences, around a fifth of them singletons; the top ten hold about an eighth. The sample's time point: persistent/refractory GD, antithyroid drugs over 5 years with positive TRAb. There was RNA extracted from PBMCs, and the TCR library was made from it.

The receptor was isolated from a female donor with Graves disease. V and J are TRBV10-3 and TRBJ2-7; D is ambiguous. The source material was peripheral blood mononuclear cells (PBMCs), sampled when the disease was refractory, from a patient treated with antithyroid drugs. This CDR3 reads CAISDISKTYEQYF. CDR3 DNA: TGTGCCATCAGTGATATTAGTAAAACCTACGAGCAGTACTTC.